Sequencing of this T cell receptor beta chain was carried out in a study of blood T cell repertoires in COVID-19. Study-level background: Specimens from acute and convalescent COVID-19 originated in the United States, Italy and Spain.

V lost 5 bases and J lost 4; bases outside the gene matches: 6. The length of the CDR3 is 13 residues. Germline CDR1 and CDR2: SQVTM and ANQGSEA. Generated by immunoSEQ multiplex PCR, the TCRdb table keeps only in-frame clones and is missing some. The profile covers under 40,000 clones, with around 89% appearing a single time and approximately 1.5% taken by the ten largest. This chain joins TRBV29-1 and TRBJ2-5; TRBD2 matches 8 bases. The TCR originated in a man in his sixties with active COVID-19. The sequencing input was peripheral blood. Here the CDR3 reads CSVPRGGRETQYF. As DNA, the CDR3 is TGCAGCGTTCCCCGGGGGGGCAGAGAGACCCAGTACTTC.